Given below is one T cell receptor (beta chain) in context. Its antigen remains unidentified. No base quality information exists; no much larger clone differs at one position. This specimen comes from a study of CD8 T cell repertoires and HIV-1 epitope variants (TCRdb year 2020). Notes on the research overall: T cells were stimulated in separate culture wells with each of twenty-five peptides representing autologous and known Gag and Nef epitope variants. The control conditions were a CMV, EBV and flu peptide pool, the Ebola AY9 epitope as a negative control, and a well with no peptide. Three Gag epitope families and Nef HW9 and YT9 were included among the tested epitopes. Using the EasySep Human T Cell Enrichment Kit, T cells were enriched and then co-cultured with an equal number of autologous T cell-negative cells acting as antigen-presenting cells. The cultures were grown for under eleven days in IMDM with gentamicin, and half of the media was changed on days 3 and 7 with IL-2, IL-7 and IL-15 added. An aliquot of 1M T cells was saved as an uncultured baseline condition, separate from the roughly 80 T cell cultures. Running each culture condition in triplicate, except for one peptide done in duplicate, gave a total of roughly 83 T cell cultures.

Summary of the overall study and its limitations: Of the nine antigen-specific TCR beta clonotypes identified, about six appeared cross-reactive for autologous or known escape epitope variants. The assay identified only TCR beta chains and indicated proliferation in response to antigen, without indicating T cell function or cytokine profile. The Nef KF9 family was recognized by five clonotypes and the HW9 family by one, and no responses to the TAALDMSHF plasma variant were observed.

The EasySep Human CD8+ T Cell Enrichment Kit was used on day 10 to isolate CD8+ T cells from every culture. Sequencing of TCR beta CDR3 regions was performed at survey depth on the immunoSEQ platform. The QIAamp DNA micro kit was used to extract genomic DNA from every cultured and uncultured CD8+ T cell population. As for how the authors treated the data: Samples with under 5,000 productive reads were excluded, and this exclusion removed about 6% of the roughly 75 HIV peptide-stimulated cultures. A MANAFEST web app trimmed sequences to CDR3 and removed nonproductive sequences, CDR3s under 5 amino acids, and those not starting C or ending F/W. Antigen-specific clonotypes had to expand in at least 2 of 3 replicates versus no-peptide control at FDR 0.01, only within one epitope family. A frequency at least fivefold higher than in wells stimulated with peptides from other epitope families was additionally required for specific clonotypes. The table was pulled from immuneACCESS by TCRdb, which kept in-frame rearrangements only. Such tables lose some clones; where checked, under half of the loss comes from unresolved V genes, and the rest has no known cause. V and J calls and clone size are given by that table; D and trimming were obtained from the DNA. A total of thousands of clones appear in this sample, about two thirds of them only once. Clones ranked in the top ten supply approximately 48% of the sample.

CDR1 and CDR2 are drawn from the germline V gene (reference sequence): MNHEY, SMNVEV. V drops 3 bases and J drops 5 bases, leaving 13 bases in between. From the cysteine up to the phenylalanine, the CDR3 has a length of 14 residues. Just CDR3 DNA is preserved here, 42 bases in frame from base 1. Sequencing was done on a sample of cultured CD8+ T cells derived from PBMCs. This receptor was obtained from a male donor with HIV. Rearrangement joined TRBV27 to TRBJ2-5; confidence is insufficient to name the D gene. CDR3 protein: CASSLLGEAETQYF. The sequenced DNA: TGTGCCAGCAGTTTGTTGGGCGAGGCGGAGACCCAGTACTTC.